Sequencing of this T cell receptor (beta chain) was carried out in a study of post-analysis software for immune sequencing data. Findings and limits, study-wide: Clustering by F measure revealed strong co-clustering among samples prepared together in one batch. Patients carried a handful of TRBV segments more frequently than controls did, and TRBV5-6, TRBV5-1 and TRBV20-1 were among them. Compared with controls, patients showed significantly lower normalized Chao1 diversity.

Unique molecular identifiers were built into the TCR beta cDNA libraries. The source material, about 0.95 to 11 million T cells, gave rise to 400,000 to 550,000 cDNA molecules. Each CDR3 protein gets one entry after TCRdb re-called the PCR reads with MiXCR. The sample holds 650,000 to 850,000 distinct CDR3 sequences, roughly 50% seen once. With regard to this clonotype: The antigen remains undetermined. A read error may explain this, as a much larger clone is one base away.

The V gene lost 2 bases and the J gene lost 0 bases, with 8 bases spanning the gap. Per the germline V gene, CDR1 is MNHEY and CDR2 is SVGAGI. CDR3 length equals 14 residues. Sequences were obtained from blood. The chain uses TRBV6-5 and TRBJ2-7; no clear D. This clonotype originated in a girl aged 5-17 years with multiple sclerosis. Written as DNA, the CDR3 is TGTGCCAGCAGTTACGCAGTGAGCTCCTACGAGCAGTACTTC. The encoded protein is CASSYAVSSYEQYF.